A single sample gave rise to the 10 T cell receptor beta chains below, sequenced in a study of T cell changes during pregnancy in multiple sclerosis. Profiled with immunoSEQ multiplex PCR; TCRdb holds only in-frame clones, not every one. There are 68,000 or so clones in the sample; about 90% occur only once, and roughly 0.85% lies in the top ten. The material was peripheral blood, obtained in the second trimester of pregnancy. The receptors originated from a female donor with multiple sclerosis, enrolled in a pregnancy study.

This clone was recorded only once. The chain employs TRBV5-6 and TRBJ1-2; D is perhaps TRBD1 (5 bases). CDR1 is SGHDT and CDR2 is YYEEEE in the germline V gene. Deletions cut 4 bases from V and 5 bases from J, with 12 bases between. This CDR3 is 13 amino acids long. CDR3 residues: CASSRDSEYGYTF. The CDR3 coding sequence is TGTGCCAGCAGCCGGGACTCAGAATATGGCTACACCTTC.

V usage is TRBV5-1 and J usage is TRBJ1-2; D unclear. Germline values: CDR1 SGHRS, CDR2 YFSETQ. The CDR3 is 15 amino acids. Deletions cut 4 bases from V and 3 bases from J, with 16 bases between. CDR3 loop: CASSRGGDTHYGYTF. The CDR3, as DNA: TGCGCCAGCAGCCGGGGTGGGGATACCCACTATGGCTACACCTTC.

The sample holds one count of this clone. The J gene is TRBJ2-7, the V gene TRBV19; 10 bases agree with TRBD2. CDR3 size: 14 residues. V lost 6 bases and J lost 4; bases outside the gene matches: 6. Germline CDR1 is LNHDA and CDR2 is SQIVND (reference sequence). CDR3 bases: TGTGCCAGTAGCGTAGAACTAGCGGGGTACGAGCAGTACTTC. It codes for CASSVELAGYEQYF.

The table lists this clone with a count of one. This chain uses TRBV2 with TRBJ2-2; 11 positions agree with TRBD2. Germline-derived CDR1 and CDR2 are SNHLY and FYNNEI. Germline trimming cut 7 bases from V and 2 bases from J; bases unmatched to any gene: 3. This CDR3 has 15 residues. The CDR3 DNA reads TGTGCCAGCACCCTAGCGGGGGGAAACACCGGGGAGCTGTTTTTT. It encodes CASTLAGGNTGELFF.

The genes are TRBV29-1 and TRBJ2-1; TRBD1 matches at 8 bases. CDR3 length: 13 amino acids. J gave up 6 bases and V 7 bases, and 8 bases lay outside the gene matches. Germline V gene sequence: CDR1 SQVTM, CDR2 ANQGSEA. This chain's CDR3 is CSARTGLVNEQFF. CDR3 DNA sequence: TGCAGCGCTCGGACAGGGCTAGTCAATGAGCAGTTCTTC.

This clone was seen a single time. The rearrangement joins TRBV30 to TRBJ1-3; 7 bases match TRBD1. The CDR3 covers 13 residues. Germline V gene data show CDR1 as GTSNPN and CDR2 as SVGIG (reference sequence). J gave up 3 bases and V 5 bases, and 4 bases lay outside the gene matches. The chain's CDR3 is CAWQGEYGNTIYF. CDR3 bases: TGTGCCTGGCAGGGGGAGTATGGAAACACCATATATTTT.

This chain uses TRBV5-6 with TRBJ1-5; no firm D call. CDR3 length: 12 amino acids. Trimming shortened V by 4 bases and J by 6 bases, and 8 bases separated the two germline ends. Germline CDR1 and CDR2: SGHDT and YYEEEE. CDR3: CASSKRAQPQHF. The CDR3 DNA follows: TGTGCCAGCAGCAAGAGGGCTCAGCCCCAGCATTTT.

This clone was seen only a few times. The rearrangement links TRBV4-2 to TRBJ1-1, with a possible D match to TRBD1 (5 bases). The V gene's germline CDR1 is LGHNA and CDR2 YNFKEQ. Trimming took off 0 bases at V and 5 bases at J, with 10 bases between the two ends. CDR3 length: 14 amino acids. The CDR3 protein is CASSQEGGSTEAFF. The DNA for the CDR3 is TGTGCCAGCAGCCAAGAGGGGGGATCGACTGAAGCTTTCTTT.

The CDR3 bases are TGTGCCAGCAGCACGCGGGACAGCTTCCACGAGCAGTACTTC. Translating gives CASSTRDSFHEQYF. The chain uses TRBV9 and TRBJ2-7; maybe TRBD1 (7 bases). V gave up 4 bases and J gave up 5 bases, with 16 bases separating them. The CDR3 spans 14 residues. Germline V gene data show CDR1 as SGDLS and CDR2 as YYNGEE.

The chain employs TRBV7-3 and TRBJ2-7; maybe TRBD2 (5 bases). The V end lost 2 bases, the J end lost 3 bases, and 14 bases lay between the germline ends. Germline V gene sequence: CDR1 SGHTA, CDR2 FQGTGA. This CDR3 has 15 amino acids. In nucleotides, the CDR3 is TGTGCCAGCAGCTTAGAGGGTGGCAGGCGCTACGAGCAGTACTTC. Translating it yields CASSLEGGRRYEQYF.